These 27 T cell receptor beta chains originate from one sample sequenced in a study of tissue T cells after allogeneic stem cell transplantation. Only in-frame clones appear in the TCRdb table, and some are missing; sequencing was by immunoSEQ multiplex PCR. Among 4,000 to 5,000 clones listed, about three quarters were seen once. This research-autopsy study prospectively enrolled adult allogeneic hematopoietic cell transplant recipients with steroid-refractory graft-versus-host disease. The sample in question was esophageal tissue, obtained at autopsy. The receptors shown here come from a male patient older than 55 with steroid-refractory graft-versus-host disease after an allogeneic stem cell transplant. The graft donor may be the source of some T cells.

The chain couples TRBV4-1 to TRBJ1-2, with a weak D call TRBD1 (5 bases). Trimming removed 1 base from V and 6 bases from J, with 18 bases in between. CDR3 length equals 16 residues. Germline-derived CDR1 and CDR2 are MGHRA and YSYEKL. CDR3 sequence reads: CASSQGIRGINDGYTF. The CDR3 nucleotides are TGCGCCAGCAGCCAAGGTATTCGGGGGATTAATGATGGCTACACCTTC.

This clone was counted only a few times. The chain joins TRBV10-3 to TRBJ1-2, with a possible D match to TRBD1 (5 bases). CDR1 is ENHRY and CDR2 is SYGVKD in the germline V gene. The CDR3 loop spans 11 amino acids. With 5 bases removed from V and 8 bases from J, the gap between germline ends came to 9 bases. CDR3: CAISTGEGYTF. As DNA, the CDR3 is TGTGCCATCAGTACAGGCGAGGGCTACACCTTC.

The chain combines TRBV5-4 with TRBJ2-2, with 7 bases identical to TRBD1. This CDR3 has 16 residues. J lost 5 bases, V lost 2 bases, and 9 bases had no gene match. Germline V gene lookup returns CDR1 SGHNT and CDR2 YYREEE (reference sequence). DNA of the CDR3: TGTGCCAGCAGCTTAGGGGGCCAGGGCGCTACCGGGGAGCTGTTTTTT. This sequence encodes CASSLGGQGATGELFF. The full variable domain, completed using reference TRBV5-4 and TRBJ2-2, is ETGVTQSPTHLIKTRGQQVTLRCSSQSGHNTVSWYQQALGQGPQFIFQYYREEENGRGNFPPRFSGLQFPNYSSELNVNALELDDSALYLCASSLGGQGATGELFFGEGSRLTVL.

V is TRBV27 and J is TRBJ2-7; D is possibly TRBD1 or TRBD2 (5 bases each). The length of the CDR3 is 15 residues. Germline V gene lookup returns CDR1 MNHEY and CDR2 SMNVEV (reference sequence). With 4 bases removed from V and 0 bases from J, the gap between germline ends came to 13 bases. DNA of the CDR3: TGTGCCAGCAGTTCGGGACCGCTCCTCTCCTACGAGCAGTACTTC. Protein product: CASSSGPLLSYEQYF.

The count of this clone is one. The J gene is TRBJ1-5, the V gene TRBV4-1; 10 bases align to TRBD1. Looked up from germline, CDR1 is MGHRA and CDR2 is YSYEKL. The V segment lost 0 bases and the J segment 6 bases; nucleotides outside the gene matches: 8. The CDR3 runs 17 residues. This CDR3 is CASSQDYLDRGSQPQHF. The CDR3 nucleotides are TGCGCCAGCAGCCAAGACTATTTGGACAGGGGGAGTCAGCCCCAGCATTTT.

This chain links TRBV14 with TRBJ1-4; 7 bases match TRBD1. The CDR3 contains 16 residues. Trimming removed 1 base from V and 2 bases from J; junction bases left unmatched: 4. Germline V gene lookup returns CDR1 SGHDN and CDR2 FVKESK. CDR3 in amino acids: CASSQVRGLTNEKLFF. CDR3 coding DNA: TGTGCCAGCAGCCAAGTGAGGGGGCTGACTAATGAAAAACTGTTTTTT.

This clone has more than one count but fewer than ten. The chain joins TRBV28 to TRBJ2-3; 8 bases align to TRBD1. The V and J ends lost 8 bases and 2 bases, in that order; junction bases with no gene match: 9. Germline V gene data show CDR1 as MDHEN and CDR2 as SYDVKM. The CDR3 runs 15 residues. The CDR3 nucleotides are TGTGCCAGCGATACGAGACAGGGGAACACAGATACGCAGTATTTT. This encodes CASDTRQGNTDTQYF.

The count of this clone is one. The chain employs TRBV6-2 or TRBV6-3 and TRBJ2-5; TRBD2 might be the D (7 bases). This CDR3 has 15 residues. Germline values: CDR1 MNHEY, CDR2 SVGEGT. Between the trimmed V and J ends, which lost 2 bases and 5 bases, there was a span of 15 bases. For the CDR3, the DNA is TGTGCCAGCAGTTACACGAGGGGGGGCCGTGAGACCCAGTACTTC. Translated, it gives CASSYTRGGRETQYF.

The V call is TRBV7-9, the J call TRBJ2-1; TRBD1 might be the D (5 bases). CDR3 size: 13 residues. V was trimmed by 6 bases and J by 3 bases, leaving 9 bases between them. Germline CDR1 is SEHNR and CDR2 is FQNEAQ (reference sequence). The CDR3 sequence is CASRPRDYNEQFF. CDR3 bases: TGTGCCAGCAGACCCAGGGACTACAATGAGCAGTTCTTC.

This clone was detected a few times. The V call is TRBV30, the J call TRBJ1-6, with TRBD1 as a possible D gene (6 bases). This CDR3 has 14 amino acids. The V gene lost 5 bases and the J gene lost 5 bases, with 13 bases spanning the gap. Germline CDR1 is GTSNPN and CDR2 is SVGIG (reference sequence). CDR3 residues: CAWARTADNSPLHF. The CDR3 DNA sequence: TGTGCCTGGGCCCGGACAGCCGATAATTCACCCCTCCACTTT.

This clone was picked up a small number of times. This chain connects TRBV12-3 or TRBV12-4 to TRBJ1-4; D call uncertain. The V gene lost 6 bases and the J gene lost 7 bases, with 12 bases spanning the gap. The CDR3 spans 13 residues. The CDR3 protein is CASSWRGSEKLFF. The CDR3 DNA is TGTGCCAGCAGCTGGCGGGGAAGTGAAAAACTGTTTTTT.

The chain carries TRBV6-6 and TRBJ2-7; no clear D gene. Germline CDR1 and CDR2: MNHNY and SVGAGI (reference sequence). The CDR3 length is 12 residues. V was cut by 5 bases and J by 0 bases, with 5 bases left in between. CDR3 protein: CASSPPSYEQYF. CDR3 nucleotides: TGTGCCAGCAGTCCCCCCTCCTACGAGCAGTACTTC.

The chain employs TRBV5-1 and TRBJ2-1; the D gene is possibly TRBD1 (6 bases). V was cut by 0 bases and J by 3 bases, with 16 bases left in between. CDR1 SGHRS and CDR2 YFSETQ come from the germline V gene. The CDR3 sequence is 17 residues long. In nucleotides, the CDR3 is TGCGCCAGCAGCTTGGAGGATCGGACAGCGAACTACAATGAGCAGTTCTTC. This encodes CASSLEDRTANYNEQFF.

In its sample, this clone was seen a few times. The chain links TRBV20-1 to TRBJ1-5; D is ambiguous. CDR1 and CDR2 (germline): DFQATT, SNEGSKA (reference sequence). V lost 3 bases to trimming and J lost 11 bases, with 11 bases between them. CDR3 length equals 11 residues. The CDR3 here is CSARGPSTQHF. The CDR3 DNA reads TGCAGTGCTAGGGGCCCCTCGACCCAGCATTTT.

This chain links TRBV7-3 with TRBJ1-6; D ambiguous. The CDR3 is 14 residues long. V shed 1 base and J shed 6 bases, with 7 bases lying between them. Per the germline V gene, CDR1 is SGHTA and CDR2 is FQGTGA. The CDR3 protein is CASSLSPTNSPLHF. The CDR3 DNA is TGTGCCAGCAGCTTAAGTCCAACTAATTCACCCCTCCACTTT. Supplemented by reference TRBV7-3 and TRBJ1-6, the full variable domain reads GAGVSQTPSNKVTEKGKYVELRCDPISGHTALYWYRQSLGQGPEFLIYFQGTGAADDSGLPNDRFFAVRPEGSVSTLKIQRTERGDSAVYLCASSLSPTNSPLHFGNGTRLTVT.

This rearrangement joins TRBV7-2 to TRBJ2-5, with a tentative D call TRBD1 (6 bases). This CDR3 comprises 13 residues. The V and J ends lost 4 bases and 1 base respectively, with 7 bases between them. Per the germline V gene, CDR1 is SGHTA and CDR2 is FQGNSA. The CDR3 coding sequence is TGTGCCAGCAGCTGGGACATCCAAGAGACCCAGTACTTC. This codes for CASSWDIQETQYF. The entire variable domain, with the rest obtained from reference TRBV7-2 and TRBJ2-5, is as follows: GAGVSQSPSNKVTEKGKDVELRCDPISGHTALYWYRQSLGQGLEFLIYFQGNSAPDKSGLPSDRFSAERTGGSVSTLTIQRTQQEDSAVYLCASSWDIQETQYFGPGTRLLVL.

The chain is built from TRBV5-6 and TRBJ2-7; TRBD1 might be the D (5 bases). The V gene's germline CDR1 is SGHDT and CDR2 YYEEEE. This CDR3 spans 14 amino acids. V was cut by 3 bases and J by 2 bases, with 12 bases left in between. In DNA form, the CDR3 reads TGTGCCAGCAGCTCTGGGGCATCACCCTACGAGCAGTACTTC. This codes for CASSSGASPYEQYF. The full variable domain, its missing parts supplied by reference TRBV5-6 and TRBJ2-7, is DAGVTQSPTHLIKTRGQQVTLRCSPKSGHDTVSWYQQALGQGPQFIFQYYEEEERQRGNFPDRFSGHQFPNYSSELNVNALLLGDSALYLCASSSGASPYEQYFGPGTRLTVT.

The chain joins TRBV5-1 to TRBJ2-1; 10 bases map to TRBD1. The CDR3 is made up of 16 amino acids. Trimming took 3 bases from V and 8 from J; bases not matched to a gene: 11. Germline CDR1 and CDR2: SGHRS and YFSETQ. The CDR3 DNA is TGCGCCAGCAGCTCCTCTGGGACAGGGGCCCTTGATGAGCAGTTCTTC. This gives the protein CASSSSGTGALDEQFF.

This clone was counted a few times. The CDR3 reads CASSLSGLAGEKSYYEQYF. The CDR3, as DNA: TGTGCCAGCAGTTTATCGGGACTAGCGGGGGAAAAATCTTACTACGAGCAGTACTTC. The chain carries TRBV27 and TRBJ2-7; 14 bases match TRBD2. Losses at the gene ends were 0 bases for V and 3 bases for J; bases not matched to a gene: 10. CDR1 and CDR2 from the germline V gene are MNHEY and SMNVEV (reference sequence). This CDR3 has 19 amino acids.

The chain links TRBV5-5 to TRBJ1-2, with D possibly being TRBD1 (5 bases). V dropped 5 bases and J dropped 4 bases, with 12 bases sitting between them. Germline V CDR1 and CDR2: SGHKS, YYEKEE (reference sequence). The CDR3 has 13 residues. CDR3: CASRVGDPYGYTF. CDR3 DNA: TGTGCCAGCAGGGTCGGGGACCCCTATGGCTACACCTTC. The complete variable domain, with remaining parts taken from reference TRBV5-5 and TRBJ1-2, reads DAGVTQSPTHLIKTRGQQVTLRCSPISGHKSVSWYQQVLGQGPQFIFQYYEKEERGRGNFPDRFSARQFPNYSSELNVNALLLGDSALYLCASRVGDPYGYTFGSGTRLTVV.

The chain employs TRBV10-3 and TRBJ1-1; 7 bases are shared with TRBD1. Trimming took 0 bases from V and 0 from J; bases not matched to a gene: 4. From germline, CDR1 is ENHRY and CDR2 SYGVKD. The CDR3 totals 16 residues. The CDR3: CAISESRDSMNTEAFF. CDR3 DNA: TGTGCCATCAGTGAGTCCCGGGACAGTATGAACACTGAAGCTTTCTTT.

The genes are TRBV6-5 and TRBJ2-7, with a weak D call TRBD1 (5 bases). The CDR3 runs 15 residues. The germline V gene encodes CDR1 MNHEY and CDR2 SVGAGI. Trimming took 6 bases from V and 4 from J, leaving 19 bases between them. CDR3 loop: CASSERSREGYEQYF. CDR3 DNA sequence: TGTGCCAGCAGCGAGAGGTCCAGGGAAGGGTACGAGCAGTACTTC.

V is TRBV6-6 and J is TRBJ1-2, with 9 bases aligning to TRBD1. V gave up 5 bases and J gave up 3 bases; unmatched junction bases: 7. This CDR3 region has 15 residues. Germline values: CDR1 MNHNY, CDR2 SVGAGI (reference sequence). CDR3 sequence: CASSTYRGPDYGYTF. CDR3 nucleotide sequence: TGTGCCAGCAGTACCTACAGGGGGCCCGACTATGGCTACACCTTC.

The V and J genes are TRBV23-1 and TRBJ2-3; TRBD2 matches 9 bases. TRBV23-1 is classed as an ORF, of uncertain function. This CDR3 region has 18 residues. The J segment lost 2 bases and the V segment lost 0 bases, leaving 9 bases of the junction unmatched. CDR3 sequence reads: CASSQSLAGGPTTDTQYF. The CDR3 bases are TGCGCCAGCAGTCAATCGTTGGCGGGGGGGCCTACCACAGATACGCAGTATTTT.

V and J are TRBV4-1 and TRBJ1-3, with unresolved D. The V end was cut by 4 bases, the J end by 0 bases, with 13 bases between. The germline V gene has CDR1 MGHRA and CDR2 YSYEKL. The CDR3 sequence is 16 residues long. Written as DNA, the CDR3 is TGCGCCAGCAGCCCCCTAACAGCAGTCTCTGGAAACACCATATATTTT. It encodes CASSPLTAVSGNTIYF.

In this sample, this clone turned up once. This sequence joins TRBV2 and TRBJ2-3; 7 positions agree with TRBD1. Germline trimming cut 10 bases from V and 5 bases from J; bases unmatched to any gene: 9. Germline loops: CDR1 SNHLY, CDR2 FYNNEI. CDR3 size: 13 residues. CDR3 amino acids: CATRQGYGDTQYF. The CDR3 bases are TGTGCCACCCGACAGGGCTATGGAGATACGCAGTATTTT.

The chain combines TRBV20-1 with TRBJ2-3; D remains unclear. Germline-derived CDR1 and CDR2 are DFQATT and SNEGSKA (reference sequence). V was shortened by 5 bases and J by 6 bases, with 0 bases between the two germline ends. The CDR3 is made up of 8 amino acids. The CDR3 is CSADTQYF. The DNA of the CDR3 is TGCAGTGCTGATACGCAGTATTTT.